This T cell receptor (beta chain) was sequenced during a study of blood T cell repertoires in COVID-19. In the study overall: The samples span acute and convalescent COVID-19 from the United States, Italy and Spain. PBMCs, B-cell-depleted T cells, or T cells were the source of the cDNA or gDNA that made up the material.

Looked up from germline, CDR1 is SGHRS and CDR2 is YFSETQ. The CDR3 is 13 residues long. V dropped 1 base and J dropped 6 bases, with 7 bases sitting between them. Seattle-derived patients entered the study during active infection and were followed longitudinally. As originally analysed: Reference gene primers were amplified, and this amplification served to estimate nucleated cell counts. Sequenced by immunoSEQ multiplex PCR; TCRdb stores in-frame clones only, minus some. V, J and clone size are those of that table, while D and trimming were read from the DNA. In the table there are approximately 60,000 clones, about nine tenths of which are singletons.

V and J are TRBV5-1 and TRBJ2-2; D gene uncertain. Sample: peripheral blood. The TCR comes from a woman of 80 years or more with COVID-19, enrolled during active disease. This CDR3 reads CASSLIAAGELFF. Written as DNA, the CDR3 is TGCGCCAGCAGCTTGATAGCCGCCGGGGAGCTGTTTTTT.